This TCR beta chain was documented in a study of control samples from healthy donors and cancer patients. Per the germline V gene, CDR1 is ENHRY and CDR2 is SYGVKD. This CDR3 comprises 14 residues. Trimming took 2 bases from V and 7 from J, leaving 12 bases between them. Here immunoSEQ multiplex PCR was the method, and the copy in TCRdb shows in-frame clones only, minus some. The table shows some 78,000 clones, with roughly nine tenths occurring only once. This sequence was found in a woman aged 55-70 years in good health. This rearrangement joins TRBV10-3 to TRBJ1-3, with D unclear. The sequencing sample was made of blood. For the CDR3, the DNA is TGTGCCATCAGTGAGAGTAGGGTGTACAACACCATATATTTT. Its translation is CAISESRVYNTIYF.